This T cell receptor beta chain is from a study of blood T cells in healthy people across ages (dated by TCRdb to the mid-2010s). The study in broad terms: In model experiments, template switching captured roughly one uniquely barcoded TCR beta cDNA molecule for every two T cells. Age-related changes in TCR beta repertoire diversity were measured in the study by deep sequencing normalized with unique cDNA molecular identifiers. The donors were divided into four age groups: young (average about 15 years), middle-aged (approximately 41), aged (around 67) and long-lived (more than 75). Donors of different ages were randomly distributed across sequencing lanes to avoid experimental bias. Using the same blood draw, the study looked at two additional independent replicas of 1 million unique cDNA reads for two donors, one aged 18 to 29 and the other aged 80 or older.

According to the germline V gene (reference sequence), CDR1 reads LGHDT and CDR2 reads YNNKEL. V is shortened by 4 bases, J by 7 bases, and the region joining them spans 10 bases. The CDR3 runs 12 residues from the cysteine to the phenylalanine. The retained sequence is limited to the CDR3, 36 bases, with the frame set at the first base. The paper as a whole reports these results and caveats: The long-lived group showed more naive CD4+ T cells, fewer expanded clones and increased TCR diversity than the aged group, suggesting age selection. Because profiling used bulk unsorted PBMCs, naive and antigen-experienced compartments could not be compared conclusively. The percentage of naive T cells measured by flow cytometry correlated strongly with observed TCR beta diversity. Estimates of total diversity from one million sequenced T cells were regarded as lower bounds and underestimates. As age increased, observed TCR beta diversity per million T cells dropped in a roughly linear way, and a significant reduction was already evident by age 40. Because the CMV infection status of the donors was unknown, age-related changes in expanded clonotypes may potentially have been confounded.

A note on this clonotype: No antigen is known for it. Per-base qualities were not stored, and no clone one base away is much larger.

Receptor amplification or capture employed 5' RACE. A second roughly 7 to 11 cycle PCR used a sample-barcoded 5' primer and a J-beta primer mix. Each TCR beta cDNA molecule received a unique molecular identifier from a template-switch 5' adaptor carrying 12 random nucleotides. Each sample yielded at least 3 million CDR3-containing paired-end reads. All of the RNA was converted into first-strand cDNA using the Mint cDNA synthesis kit, with a TRBC-specific oligonucleotide serving as the primer. Following uracil-DNA glycosylase treatment, a first 18-cycle PCR with universal primers M1SS and BC2_uni_R was performed on all cDNA. From the authors' description of their analysis: Normalization of each sample was performed by random selection of 1 million high-quality reads, each carrying a distinct molecular identifier. Instead of being binned into consensus sequences, reads with shared molecular identifiers were discarded. MiTCR, set to a Q25 quality threshold and the strictest error-elimination algorithm, was used for CDR3 identification, clonotype clustering and error correction. A nonparametric unseen species model with Euler transformation was used to estimate a lower bound on total TCR beta diversity. TCRdb trimmed public reads at Q25 via fastp, called clones via MiXCR and kept in-frame beta chains. Records with the same CDR3 protein are collapsed into one entry carrying the most frequent genes and DNA. TCRdb's processing, not the authors', yielded these V and J calls. A total of around 1,900,000 distinct CDR3 sequences appear in this sample, 35% to 50% of them only once. The ten biggest clones cover about 21% of the sample.

The donors were around 39 Caucasian individuals from Russia, aged 6 to 90 years, who were systemically healthy. Each donor gave 8.5 to 10 milliliters of peripheral blood, collected into EDTA-treated Vacutainer tubes. Ficoll-Paque density-gradient centrifugation was used to isolate PBMCs, with at least 6 million obtained per sample. Trizol reagent was used to extract total RNA from PBMCs, with at least 6 micrograms per sample. For every donor, an aliquot of PBMCs went through flow cytometry to measure the percentages of naive CD45RAhigh/CD27high T cells. The TCR comes from a human donor in good health. Material: blood. The V and J segments used are TRBV3-1 and TRBJ2-5; the D segment cannot be called with confidence. The DNA reads as follows: TGTGCCAGCAGCCCCCGTCCGGGGACCCAGTACTTC. The resulting protein is CASSPRPGTQYF.